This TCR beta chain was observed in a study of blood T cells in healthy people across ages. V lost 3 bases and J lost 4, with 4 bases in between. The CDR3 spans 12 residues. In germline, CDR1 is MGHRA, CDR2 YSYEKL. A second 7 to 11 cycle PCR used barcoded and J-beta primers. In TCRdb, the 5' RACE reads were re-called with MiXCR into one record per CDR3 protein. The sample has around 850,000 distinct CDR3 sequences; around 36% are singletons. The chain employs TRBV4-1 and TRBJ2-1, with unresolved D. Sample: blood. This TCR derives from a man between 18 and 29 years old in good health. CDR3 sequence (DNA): TGCGCCAGCAGCCATGTTTACAATGAGCAGTTCTTC. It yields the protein CASSHVYNEQFF.